This is a list of T cell receptor beta chains from one sample in a study of T cell changes during pregnancy in multiple sclerosis. Profiling relied on immunoSEQ multiplex PCR, and the TCRdb table lists in-frame clones only, not all of them. The profile shows tens of thousands of clones, over 80% of them singletons. The source material was CD4+ T cells from peripheral blood mononuclear cells, sampled after pregnancy. All receptors come from a female donor with multiple sclerosis, enrolled in a pregnancy study. CDR3s include the opening cysteine and the closing phenylalanine or tryptophan. Each record gives: V gene, D gene, clone size, J gene, CDR3 DNA, CDR3 protein. D genes are given only for firm matches. Clone size, where shown, is once, few, many, or a class for clones that have expanded.

V gene: TRBV19
D gene: NA
clone size: NA
J gene: TRBJ1-2
CDR3 DNA: TGTGCCAGTAGTATCGCCGAGGGCTACACCTTC
CDR3 protein: CASSIAEGYTF

V gene: TRBV27
D gene: NA
clone size: NA
J gene: TRBJ2-7
CDR3 DNA: TGTGCCAGCAGTCACCAGGGTAGGACCGAGCAGTACTTC
CDR3 protein: CASSHQGRTEQYF

V gene: TRBV29-1
D gene: NA
clone size: NA
J gene: TRBJ1-3
CDR3 DNA: TGCAGCGCAGAAACAGGGATCACCATATATTTT
CDR3 protein: CSAETGITIYF

V gene: TRBV7-3
D gene: NA
clone size: NA
J gene: TRBJ1-1
CDR3 DNA: TGTGCCAGCAGCTTGAATGACAGATACACTGAAGCTTTCTTT
CDR3 protein: CASSLNDRYTEAFF

V gene: TRBV2
D gene: TRBD1
clone size: NA
J gene: TRBJ1-2
CDR3 DNA: TGTGCCAGCAGTGACCCACAGGGGGGCATATATGGCTACACCTTC
CDR3 protein: CASSDPQGGIYGYTF

V gene: TRBV4-1
D gene: TRBD2
clone size: NA
J gene: TRBJ2-1
CDR3 DNA: TGCGCCAGCAGCCAGCTAGCGGGGGGGCCGCGGAATGAGCAGTTCTTC
CDR3 protein: CASSQLAGGPRNEQFF

V gene: TRBV13
D gene: TRBD1
clone size: once
J gene: TRBJ1-2
CDR3 DNA: TGTGCCAGCACCCAGGGGGCAGATTATCATGGCTACACCTTC
CDR3 protein: CASTQGADYHGYTF

V gene: TRBV5-1
D gene: NA
clone size: NA
J gene: TRBJ1-2
CDR3 DNA: TGCGCCAGCAGCTTGGGTCGTGGGGGGAACTATGGCTACACCTTC
CDR3 protein: CASSLGRGGNYGYTF

V gene: TRBV2
D gene: NA
clone size: once
J gene: TRBJ1-3
CDR3 DNA: TGTGCCAGCATAGGCGGGGGCTCTGGAAACACCATATATTTT
CDR3 protein: CASIGGGSGNTIYF

V gene: TRBV9
D gene: NA
clone size: NA
J gene: TRBJ2-7
CDR3 DNA: TGTGCCAGCAGCGGACAGAACCCTAGCTCCTACGAGCAGTACTTC
CDR3 protein: CASSGQNPSSYEQYF

V gene: TRBV7-3
D gene: TRBD2
clone size: NA
J gene: TRBJ2-1
CDR3 DNA: TGTGCCAGTTCTGCGATAGCGGGGGCGGGTGAGCAGTTCTTC
CDR3 protein: CASSAIAGAGEQFF

V gene: TRBV5-1
D gene: NA
clone size: NA
J gene: TRBJ2-3
CDR3 DNA: TGCGCCAGCAGCTTGGAGATGGGCGCAGATACGCAGTATTTT
CDR3 protein: CASSLEMGADTQYF

V gene: TRBV5-4
D gene: TRBD1
clone size: NA
J gene: TRBJ2-2
CDR3 DNA: TGTGCCAGCAGCGCGGGACAGGGTAGGGTCACCGGGGAGCTGTTTTTT
CDR3 protein: CASSAGQGRVTGELFF

V gene: TRBV10-3
D gene: TRBD1
clone size: once
J gene: TRBJ1-1
CDR3 DNA: TGTGCCATCTCCGACAGGGTGAACACTGAAGCTTTCTTT
CDR3 protein: CAISDRVNTEAFF

V gene: TRBV9
D gene: TRBD1
clone size: once
J gene: TRBJ1-1
CDR3 DNA: TGTGCCAGCAGCACCGGGACAGCCAACACTGAAGCTTTCTTT
CDR3 protein: CASSTGTANTEAFF

V gene: TRBV7-8
D gene: NA
clone size: NA
J gene: TRBJ2-7
CDR3 DNA: TGTGCCAGCAGCTTAGGACAGCACGAGCAGTACTTC
CDR3 protein: CASSLGQHEQYF

V gene: TRBV4-3
D gene: NA
clone size: NA
J gene: TRBJ1-1
CDR3 DNA: TGCGCCAGCAGCCAAGATATCCAGAGGGGGGGCACTGAAGCTTTCTTT
CDR3 protein: CASSQDIQRGGTEAFF

V gene: TRBV4-1
D gene: NA
clone size: NA
J gene: TRBJ2-3
CDR3 DNA: TGCGCCAGCAGCCAAGATTCCTTGGGGCCCACAGATACGCAGTATTTT
CDR3 protein: CASSQDSLGPTDTQYF

V gene: TRBV6-4
D gene: NA
clone size: NA
J gene: TRBJ2-3
CDR3 DNA: TGTGCCAGCAGACCGACCTGGGGGGGCACAGATACGCAGTATTTT
CDR3 protein: CASRPTWGGTDTQYF

V gene: TRBV5-4
D gene: TRBD2
clone size: NA
J gene: TRBJ2-3
CDR3 DNA: TGTGCCAGCAGCGTGGGCGGGGGTCAGCAGGCGCAGTATTTT
CDR3 protein: CASSVGGGQQAQYF

V gene: TRBV14
D gene: NA
clone size: NA
J gene: TRBJ2-3
CDR3 DNA: TGTGCCAGCAGCGTTCACCCCCGGGACTTCACAGATACGCAGTATTTT
CDR3 protein: CASSVHPRDFTDTQYF

V gene: TRBV7-9
D gene: TRBD1
clone size: NA
J gene: TRBJ2-7
CDR3 DNA: TGTGCCAGCAGCCGGGACAGAATAAGTACTACCTACGAGCAGTACTTC
CDR3 protein: CASSRDRISTTYEQYF

V gene: TRBV6-1
D gene: NA
clone size: NA
J gene: TRBJ1-5
CDR3 DNA: TGTGCCACCACGATGGACAGTACATATCAGCCCCAGCATTTT
CDR3 protein: CATTMDSTYQPQHF

V gene: TRBV7-2
D gene: NA
clone size: NA
J gene: TRBJ2-1
CDR3 DNA: TGTGCCAGCAGCTCCCAACCGGGTCTAGGGGGCAATGAGCAGTTCTTC
CDR3 protein: CASSSQPGLGGNEQFF

V gene: TRBV7-2
D gene: NA
clone size: NA
J gene: TRBJ2-4
CDR3 DNA: TGTGCCAGCAGCTTACAAGCCTCCCCGGGGAACATTCAGTACTTC
CDR3 protein: CASSLQASPGNIQYF

V gene: TRBV4-2
D gene: TRBD2
clone size: NA
J gene: TRBJ2-1
CDR3 DNA: TGTGCCAGCAGCCAAGTGGGGGGGGATGAGCAGTTCTTC
CDR3 protein: CASSQVGGDEQFF

V gene: TRBV18
D gene: TRBD2
clone size: once
J gene: TRBJ2-5
CDR3 DNA: TGTGCCAGCTCACCACTGATAGCGGGGACCCAAGAGACCCAGTACTTC
CDR3 protein: CASSPLIAGTQETQYF

V gene: TRBV27
D gene: TRBD1
clone size: NA
J gene: TRBJ1-4
CDR3 DNA: TGTGCCAGCAGTAAATTCGGGACAGAAGAAAAACTGTTTTTT
CDR3 protein: CASSKFGTEEKLFF

V gene: TRBV4-3
D gene: TRBD1
clone size: NA
J gene: TRBJ1-4
CDR3 DNA: TGCGCCAGCAGCCAAGGGGTCGGACAGGGGGCGCTTGCTAATGAAAAACTGTTTTTT
CDR3 protein: CASSQGVGQGALANEKLFF

V gene: TRBV7-2
D gene: NA
clone size: NA
J gene: TRBJ1-2
CDR3 DNA: TGTGCCAGCAGCTATTACGCAGGGGTTAACTATGGCTACACCTTC
CDR3 protein: CASSYYAGVNYGYTF

V gene: TRBV19
D gene: NA
clone size: NA
J gene: TRBJ1-1
CDR3 DNA: TGTGCCAGTAGTATACTTAGTCTGGAGACTGAAGCTTTCTTT
CDR3 protein: CASSILSLETEAFF